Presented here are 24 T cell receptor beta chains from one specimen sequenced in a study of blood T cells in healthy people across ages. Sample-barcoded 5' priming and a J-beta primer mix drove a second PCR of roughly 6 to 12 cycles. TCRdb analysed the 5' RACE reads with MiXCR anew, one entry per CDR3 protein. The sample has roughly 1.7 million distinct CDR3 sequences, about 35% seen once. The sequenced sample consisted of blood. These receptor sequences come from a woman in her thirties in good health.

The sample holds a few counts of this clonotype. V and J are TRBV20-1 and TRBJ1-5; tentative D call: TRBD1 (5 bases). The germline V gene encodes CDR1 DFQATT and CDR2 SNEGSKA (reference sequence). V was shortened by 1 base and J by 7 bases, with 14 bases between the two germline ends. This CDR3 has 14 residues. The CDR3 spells CSARAYPGDQPQHF. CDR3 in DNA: TGCAGTGCTAGAGCTTATCCGGGGGACCAGCCCCAGCATTTT.

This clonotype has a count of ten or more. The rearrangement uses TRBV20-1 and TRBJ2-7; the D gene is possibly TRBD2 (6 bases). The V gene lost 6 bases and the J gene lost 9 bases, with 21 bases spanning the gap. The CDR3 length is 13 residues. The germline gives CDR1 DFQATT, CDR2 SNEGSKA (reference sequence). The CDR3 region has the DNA TGCAGTGCGCCCGGGACTGCACTAAGGGCGCAGTACTTC. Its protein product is CSAPGTALRAQYF.

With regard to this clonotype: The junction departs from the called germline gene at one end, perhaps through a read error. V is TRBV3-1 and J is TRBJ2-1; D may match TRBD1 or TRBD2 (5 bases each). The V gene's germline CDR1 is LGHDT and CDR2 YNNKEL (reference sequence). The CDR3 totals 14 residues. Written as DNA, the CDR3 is TGTGCCAGCAACCAAGGGACCGGGAAAGAGACCCAGTTCTTC. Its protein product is CASNQGTGKETQFF.

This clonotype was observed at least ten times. In DNA, the CDR3 is TGTGCCAGCAGCGCTCACAGGGTCAATGAGCAGTTCTTC. Its protein product is CASSAHRVNEQFF. The chain is built from TRBV9 and TRBJ2-1; tentative D call: TRBD1 (6 bases). Germline CDR1 and CDR2: SGDLS and YYNGEE. CDR3 length: 13 residues. The ends were cut back, 3 bases at V and 6 bases at J, with 10 bases in the middle.

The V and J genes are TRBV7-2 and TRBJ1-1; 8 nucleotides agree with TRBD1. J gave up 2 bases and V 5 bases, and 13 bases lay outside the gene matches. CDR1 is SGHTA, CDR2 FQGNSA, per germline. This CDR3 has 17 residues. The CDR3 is CASSPSGVTGVNTEAFF. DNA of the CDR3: TGTGCCAGCAGCCCGAGCGGGGTGACAGGGGTAAACACTGAAGCTTTCTTT.

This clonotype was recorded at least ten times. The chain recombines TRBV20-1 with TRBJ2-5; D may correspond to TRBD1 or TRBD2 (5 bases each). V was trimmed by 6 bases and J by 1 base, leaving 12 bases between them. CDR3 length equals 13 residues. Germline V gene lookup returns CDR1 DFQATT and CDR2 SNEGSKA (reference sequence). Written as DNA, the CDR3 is TGCAGTGCACCTCGGGACCGCCAAGAGACCCAGTACTTC. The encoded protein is CSAPRDRQETQYF.

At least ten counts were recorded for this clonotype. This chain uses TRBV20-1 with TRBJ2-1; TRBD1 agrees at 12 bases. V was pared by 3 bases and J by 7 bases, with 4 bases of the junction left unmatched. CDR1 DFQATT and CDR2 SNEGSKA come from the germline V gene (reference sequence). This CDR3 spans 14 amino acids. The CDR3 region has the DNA TGCAGTGCTAGGGGGACAGGGGGCAGAAATGAGCAGTTCTTC. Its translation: CSARGTGGRNEQFF.

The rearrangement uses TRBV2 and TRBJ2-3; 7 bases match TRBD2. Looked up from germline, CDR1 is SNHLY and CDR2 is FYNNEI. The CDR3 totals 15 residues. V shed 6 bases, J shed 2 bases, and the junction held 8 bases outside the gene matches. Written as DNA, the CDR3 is TGTGCCAGCAGGGCCTTGGGACTATCCACAGATACGCAGTATTTT. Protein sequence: CASRALGLSTDTQYF.

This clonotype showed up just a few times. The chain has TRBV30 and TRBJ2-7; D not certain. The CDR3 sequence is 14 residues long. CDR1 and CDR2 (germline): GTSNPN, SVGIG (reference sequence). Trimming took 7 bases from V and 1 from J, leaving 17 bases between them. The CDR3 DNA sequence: TGTGCCTTCACCCCGTTGGCACTATCCTACGAGCAGTACTTC. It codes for CAFTPLALSYEQYF.

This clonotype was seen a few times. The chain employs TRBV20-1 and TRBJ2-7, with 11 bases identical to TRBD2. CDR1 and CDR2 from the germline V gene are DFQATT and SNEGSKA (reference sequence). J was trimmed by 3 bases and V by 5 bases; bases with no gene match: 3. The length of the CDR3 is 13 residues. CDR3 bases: TGCAGTGCTCCGGGACTAGCGGTCTACGAGCAGTACTTC. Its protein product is CSAPGLAVYEQYF.

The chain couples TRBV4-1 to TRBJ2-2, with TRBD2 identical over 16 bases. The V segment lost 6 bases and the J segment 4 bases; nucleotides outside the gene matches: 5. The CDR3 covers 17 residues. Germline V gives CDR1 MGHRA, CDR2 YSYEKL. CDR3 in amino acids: CASRQGLAGGLTGELFF. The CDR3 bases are TGCGCCAGCAGGCAGGGACTAGCGGGGGGGCTCACCGGGGAGCTGTTTTTT.

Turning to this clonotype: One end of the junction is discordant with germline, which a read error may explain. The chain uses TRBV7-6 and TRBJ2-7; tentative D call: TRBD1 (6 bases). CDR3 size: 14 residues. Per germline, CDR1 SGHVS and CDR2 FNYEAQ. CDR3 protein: CASSFRQESYEQDF. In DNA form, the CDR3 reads TGTGCCAGCAGCTTTCGACAGGAGTCCTACGAGCAGGACTTC.

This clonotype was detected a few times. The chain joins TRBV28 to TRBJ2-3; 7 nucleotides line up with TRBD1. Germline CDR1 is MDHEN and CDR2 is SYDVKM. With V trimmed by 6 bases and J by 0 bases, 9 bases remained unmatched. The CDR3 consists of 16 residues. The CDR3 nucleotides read TGTGCCAGCAGCCAGCCCGGGACAGCTAGCACAGATACGCAGTATTTT. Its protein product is CASSQPGTASTDTQYF.

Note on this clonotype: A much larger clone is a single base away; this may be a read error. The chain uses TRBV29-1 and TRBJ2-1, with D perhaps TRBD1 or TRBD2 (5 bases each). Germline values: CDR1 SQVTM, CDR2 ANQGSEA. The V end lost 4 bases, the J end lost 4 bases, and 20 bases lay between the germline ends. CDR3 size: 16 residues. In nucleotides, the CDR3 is TGCAGCGTTGCCGAGGGGTTGGGGAGAGGTTACAATGAGCAGTTCTTC. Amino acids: CSVAEGLGRGYNEQFF.

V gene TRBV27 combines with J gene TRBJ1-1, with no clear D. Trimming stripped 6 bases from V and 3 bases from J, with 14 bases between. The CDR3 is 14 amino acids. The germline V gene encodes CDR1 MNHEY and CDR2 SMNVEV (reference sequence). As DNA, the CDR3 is TGTGCCAGCAGCCGGGAGGTAGGATACACTGAAGCTTTCTTT. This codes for CASSREVGYTEAFF.

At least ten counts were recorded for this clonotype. DNA for the CDR3: TGTGCCAGCAGTTACGGGGTTAGCACAGATACGCAGTATTTT. Encoded protein: CASSYGVSTDTQYF. This chain joins TRBV6-5 and TRBJ2-3; the D is unclear. Trimming pared 2 bases from V and 0 bases from J, leaving 6 bases between. CDR3 length equals 14 residues. The germline CDR1 and CDR2 sequences are MNHEY and SVGAGI.

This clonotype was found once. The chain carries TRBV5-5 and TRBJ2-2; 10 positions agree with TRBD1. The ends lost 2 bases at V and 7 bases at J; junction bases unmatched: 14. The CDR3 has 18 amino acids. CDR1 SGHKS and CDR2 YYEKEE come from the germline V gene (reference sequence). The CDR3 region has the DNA TGTGCCAGCAGCTTTGGGGCGGACAGGGGGATATTGGTCGGGGAGCTGTTTTTT. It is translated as CASSFGADRGILVGELFF.

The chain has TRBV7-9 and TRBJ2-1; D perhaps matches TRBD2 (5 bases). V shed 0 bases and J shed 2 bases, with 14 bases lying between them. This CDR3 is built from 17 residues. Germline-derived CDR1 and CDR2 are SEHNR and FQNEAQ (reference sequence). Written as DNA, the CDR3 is TGTGCCAGCAGCTTAGCAGGCGGGCGCAGGACCTACAATGAGCAGTTCTTC. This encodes CASSLAGGRRTYNEQFF.

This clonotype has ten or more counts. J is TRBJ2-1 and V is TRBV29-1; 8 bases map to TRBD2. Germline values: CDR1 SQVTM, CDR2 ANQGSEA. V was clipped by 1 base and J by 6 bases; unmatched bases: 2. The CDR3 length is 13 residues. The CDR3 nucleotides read TGCAGCGTTGAAGCGGGGGGGCTCAATGAGCAGTTCTTC. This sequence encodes CSVEAGGLNEQFF.

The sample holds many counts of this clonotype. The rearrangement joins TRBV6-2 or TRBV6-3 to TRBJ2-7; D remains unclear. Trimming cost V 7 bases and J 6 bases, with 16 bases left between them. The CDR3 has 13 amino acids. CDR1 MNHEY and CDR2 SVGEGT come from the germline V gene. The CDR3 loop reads CASNPAHTSEQYF. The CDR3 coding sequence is TGTGCCAGCAACCCGGCACATACGTCCGAGCAGTACTTC.

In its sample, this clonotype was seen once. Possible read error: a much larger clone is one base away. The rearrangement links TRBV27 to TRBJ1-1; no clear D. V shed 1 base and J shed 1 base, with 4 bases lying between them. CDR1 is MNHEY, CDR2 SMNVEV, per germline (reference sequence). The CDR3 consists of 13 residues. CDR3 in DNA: TGTGCCAGCAGTTTATACTGGAACACTGAAGCTTTCTTT. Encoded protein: CASSLYWNTEAFF.

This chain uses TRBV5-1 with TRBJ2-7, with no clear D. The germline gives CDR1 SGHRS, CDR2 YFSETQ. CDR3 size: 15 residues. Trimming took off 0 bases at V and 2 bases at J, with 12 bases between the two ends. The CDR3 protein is CASSLEVGLAYEQYF. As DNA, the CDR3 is TGCGCCAGCAGCTTGGAGGTCGGTTTAGCCTACGAGCAGTACTTC.

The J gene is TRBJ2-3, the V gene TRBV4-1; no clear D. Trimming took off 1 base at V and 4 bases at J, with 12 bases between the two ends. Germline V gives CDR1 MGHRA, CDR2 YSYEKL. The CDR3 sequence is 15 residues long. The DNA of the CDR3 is TGCGCCAGCAGCCAAGCGGTTACCGCGGCAGATACGCAGTATTTT. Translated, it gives CASSQAVTAADTQYF.

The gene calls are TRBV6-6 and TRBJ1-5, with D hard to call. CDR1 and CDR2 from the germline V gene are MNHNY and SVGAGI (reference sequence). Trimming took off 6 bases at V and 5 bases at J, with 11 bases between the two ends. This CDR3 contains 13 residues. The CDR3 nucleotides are TGTGCCAGCAGACACAGTTTGGATCAGCCCCAGCATTTT. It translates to CASRHSLDQPQHF.